A selection of T cell receptor beta chains follows, all from one sample in a study of cytomegalovirus exposure and HLA in healthy donors. Repertoires were generated with immunoSEQ multiplex PCR, while TCRdb's copy carries only in-frame clones and drops some. The sample includes about 190,000 clones, more than 75% seen only once; the top ten take roughly 0.73%. Material for sequencing was PBMCs. These receptor sequences come from a woman under 30 in good health and CMV-seronegative. Both conserved end residues are part of each CDR3. Fields, in order: V gene, D gene, clone size, J gene, CDR3 protein, CDR3 DNA. D genes are given only for firm matches. Clone size, where shown, is once, few, many, or a class for clones that have expanded.

TRBV5-5,.,few,TRBJ1-5,CASSPGDSNQPQHF,TGTGCCAGCAGCCCCGGGGATAGCAATCAGCCCCAGCATTTT
TRBV7-9,.,.,TRBJ1-2,CASSSWTAPYTF,TGTGCCAGCAGCTCTTGGACAGCCCCTTACACCTTC
TRBV14,.,once,TRBJ2-5,CASSQDLVRETQYF,TGTGCCAGCAGCCAAGATTTAGTCCGGGAGACCCAGTACTTC
TRBV10-3,.,once,TRBJ1-2,CAISESWAGNYGYTF,TGTGCCATCAGTGAGTCATGGGCCGGTAACTATGGCTACACCTTC
TRBV6-5,TRBD1,.,TRBJ2-7,CASSYRTGGDEQYF,TGTGCCAGCAGTTATCGGACAGGGGGCGACGAGCAGTACTTC
TRBV7-8,TRBD1,.,TRBJ1-5,CASSLRGPHNQPQHF,TGTGCCAGCAGCTTAAGGGGGCCTCATAATCAGCCCCAGCATTTT
TRBV2,.,.,TRBJ1-3,CASSEASTGSGNTIYF,TGTGCCAGCAGTGAAGCCTCGACAGGATCTGGAAACACCATATATTTT
TRBV30,TRBD2,.,TRBJ2-1,CAWTAGGYEQFF,TGTGCCTGGACGGCGGGAGGGTATGAGCAGTTCTTC
TRBV6-5,.,.,TRBJ2-1,CASCLWDCYDNEQFF,TGTGCCAGCTGCCTTTGGGACTGCTACGACAATGAGCAGTTCTTC
TRBV7-8,.,.,TRBJ2-7,CASSLYDTSEQYF,TGTGCCAGCAGCTTATACGACACGTCCGAGCAGTACTTC
TRBV2,.,.,TRBJ1-1,CASSPQGQPTEAFF,TGTGCCAGCAGTCCCCAGGGGCAACCCACTGAAGCTTTCTTT
TRBV2,.,.,TRBJ1-5,CASSERGAQPQHF,TGTGCCAGCAGTGAAAGGGGTGCTCAGCCCCAGCATTTT
TRBV6-6,.,once,TRBJ2-1,CASSYRDSQFF,TGTGCCAGCAGCTACCGGGACTCACAGTTCTTC
TRBV5-1,.,.,TRBJ2-7,CASSFGGTSYEQYF,TGCGCCAGCAGCTTCGGCGGGACCTCCTACGAGCAGTACTTC
TRBV4-1,TRBD2,.,TRBJ2-7,CASSPETSGSSYEQYF,TGCGCCAGCAGCCCCGAGACTAGCGGGTCCTCCTACGAGCAGTACTTC
TRBV7-9,.,.,TRBJ2-1,CASSLFMVDEQFF,TGTGCCAGCAGCTTATTCATGGTAGATGAGCAGTTCTTC
TRBV27,.,.,TRBJ1-5,CASSFLGGSNQPQHF,TGTGCCAGCAGTTTTCTCGGCGGTAGCAATCAGCCCCAGCATTTT
TRBV6-5,.,.,TRBJ2-2,CASSTTGAGELFF,TGTGCCAGCAGTACTACAGGAGCCGGGGAGCTGTTTTTT
TRBV5-1,TRBD2,.,TRBJ2-1,CASSFVSGGSYNEQFF,TGCGCCAGCAGCTTTGTTAGCGGGGGCTCCTACAATGAGCAGTTCTTC
TRBV7-2,.,.,TRBJ1-2,CASSLAAMTLGYTF,TGTGCCAGCAGCTTAGCTGCGATGACTTTGGGCTACACCTTC
TRBV19,.,once,TRBJ1-6,CASSTATGELGSPLHF,TGTGCCAGTAGCACCGCCACGGGGGAATTAGGTTCACCCCTCCACTTT
TRBV6-6,.,.,TRBJ2-5,CASSYSLLETQYF,TGTGCCAGCAGTTACTCACTACTGGAGACCCAGTACTTC
TRBV19,TRBD2,.,TRBJ2-3,CASSILAGETDTQYF,TGTGCCAGTAGTATCCTAGCGGGGGAGACAGATACGCAGTATTTT
TRBV28,.,.,TRBJ1-3,CASSADLSSGNTIYF,TGTGCCAGCAGTGCCGATTTGAGCTCTGGAAACACCATATATTTT
TRBV29-1,TRBD2,few,TRBJ2-7,CSVGLAGGSTYEQYF,TGCAGCGTTGGCCTAGCGGGAGGGTCAACCTACGAGCAGTACTTC
TRBV27,.,.,TRBJ1-2,CASSTGQTYYGYTF,TGTGCCAGCAGTACCGGACAGACCTACTATGGCTACACCTTC
TRBV7-3,.,.,TRBJ1-1,CASSPTTGSTEAFF,TGTGCCAGCAGCCCCACAACTGGGAGCACTGAAGCTTTCTTT
TRBV29-1,.,.,TRBJ2-2,CSVDWGPNSGELFF,TGCAGCGTTGACTGGGGCCCGAACTCCGGGGAGCTGTTTTTT
TRBV18,.,few,TRBJ2-7,CASSPGQPYEQYF,TGTGCCAGCTCACCTGGACAGCCCTACGAGCAGTACTTC
TRBV6-6,.,.,TRBJ1-6,CASSYGGANNSPLHF,TGTGCCAGCAGTTATGGGGGGGCCAATAATTCACCCCTCCACTTT
TRBV10-3,.,.,TRBJ2-5,CAISTGYQETQYF,TGTGCCATCAGTACAGGGTACCAAGAGACCCAGTACTTC
TRBV28,.,few,TRBJ1-2,CASEDPQRGYTF,TGTGCCAGCGAAGACCCTCAGCGCGGCTACACCTTC
TRBV29-1,.,.,TRBJ1-2,CSVPGPSHDRNGYTF,TGCAGCGTTCCAGGGCCAAGCCACGATAGGAATGGCTACACCTTC
TRBV4-1,TRBD2,.,TRBJ2-7,CASSQEGRTSLYEQYF,TGCGCCAGCAGCCAAGAGGGTAGGACTAGTTTATACGAGCAGTACTTC
TRBV28,.,.,TRBJ2-7,CASSRSGGMDFKQYF,TGTGCCAGCAGCCGTAGCGGAGGCATGGATTTTAAGCAGTACTTC
TRBV18,.,.,TRBJ1-5,CASSPPGGNQPQHF,TGTGCCAGCTCACCACCAGGCGGGAACCAGCCCCAGCATTTT
TRBV15,.,.,TRBJ1-6,CATSRDPQGYNSPLHF,TGTGCCACCAGCAGAGATCCGCAGGGCTATAATTCACCCCTCCACTTT
TRBV6-5,.,once,TRBJ2-5,CASRGARVVQETQYF,TGTGCCTCCCGGGGGGCAAGGGTCGTCCAAGAGACCCAGTACTTC
TRBV27,.,few,TRBJ1-2,CASKPVPGIYGYTF,TGTGCCAGCAAACCGGTCCCAGGGATATATGGCTACACCTTC
TRBV7-6,.,.,TRBJ2-7,CASSPALLHEQYF,TGTGCCAGCAGCCCAGCGCTACTGCATGAGCAGTACTTC
TRBV18,.,.,TRBJ1-5,CASSPQGQLNSNQPQHF,TGTGCCAGCTCACCTCAAGGACAGCTCAATAGCAATCAGCCCCAGCATTTT
TRBV6-6,TRBD2,.,TRBJ2-1,CASSPWASGSDEQFF,TGTGCCAGCAGTCCTTGGGCTAGCGGGAGTGATGAGCAGTTCTTC
TRBV7-9,.,.,TRBJ2-2,CASSLDLNTGELFF,TGTGCCAGCAGCTTAGACCTAAACACCGGGGAGCTGTTTTTT
TRBV6-1,TRBD2,.,TRBJ2-1,CASRSGGGNEQFF,TGTGCCAGCAGATCCGGGGGGGGCAATGAGCAGTTCTTC
TRBV14,.,.,TRBJ1-6,CASSQAGSPLHF,TGTGCCAGCAGCCAAGCAGGTTCACCCCTCCACTTT
TRBV6-1,.,.,TRBJ2-3,CASRPQGPATDTQYF,TGTGCCAGCAGACCACAGGGCCCAGCGACAGATACGCAGTATTTT
TRBV5-6,TRBD1,.,TRBJ2-5,CASKKQGAGWTETQYF,TGTGCCAGCAAAAAACAGGGGGCAGGATGGACGGAGACCCAGTACTTC
TRBV27,TRBD2,few,TRBJ2-7,CASSFLGTSENEQYF,TGTGCCAGCAGTTTTCTTGGGACTAGCGAAAACGAGCAGTACTTC
TRBV4-2,.,.,TRBJ1-2,CASSQDQFTAGRSYGYTF,TGTGCCAGCAGCCAAGATCAGTTCACGGCAGGTAGAAGCTATGGCTACACCTTC
TRBV19,.,.,TRBJ2-6,CASSLNSVPGANVLTF,TGTGCCAGTAGTCTAAACTCTGTACCTGGGGCCAACGTCCTGACTTTC
TRBV12-1,.,.,TRBJ2-5,CASLQGGETQYF,TGTGCCAGCCTACAGGGCGGGGAGACCCAGTACTTC
TRBV30,.,.,TRBJ1-6,CAWSVTSGTLHF,TGTGCCTGGAGTGTAACATCCGGGACCCTCCACTTT
TRBV5-1,.,.,TRBJ2-3,CASSLEGGDTQYF,TGCGCCAGCAGCTTGGAGGGAGGAGATACGCAGTATTTT
TRBV28,.,.,TRBJ2-3,CASSPRGRSTDTQYF,TGTGCCAGCAGCCCCCGAGGCAGAAGCACAGATACGCAGTATTTT
TRBV6-5,.,.,TRBJ1-2,CASSYSQQGNYGYTF,TGTGCCAGCAGTTACTCGCAGCAGGGAAACTATGGCTACACCTTC